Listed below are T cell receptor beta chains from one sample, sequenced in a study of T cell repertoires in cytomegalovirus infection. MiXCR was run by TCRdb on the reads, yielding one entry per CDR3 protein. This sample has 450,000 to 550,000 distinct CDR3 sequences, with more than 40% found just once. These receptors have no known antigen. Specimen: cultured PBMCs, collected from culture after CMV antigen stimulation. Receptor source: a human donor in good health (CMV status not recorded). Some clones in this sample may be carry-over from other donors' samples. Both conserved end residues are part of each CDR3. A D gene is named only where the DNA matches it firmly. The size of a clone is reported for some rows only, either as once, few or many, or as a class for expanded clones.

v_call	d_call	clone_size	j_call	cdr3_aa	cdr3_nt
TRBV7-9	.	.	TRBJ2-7	CASSPGVGRYEQYF	TGTGCCAGCAGCCCGGGGGTGGGGCGCTACGAGCAGTACTTC
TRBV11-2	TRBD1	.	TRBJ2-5	CASSLQRTGQETQYF	TGTGCCAGCAGCTTACAGCGGACAGGGCAAGAGACCCAGTACTTC
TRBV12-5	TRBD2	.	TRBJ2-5	CASGLGLATETQYF	TGTGCTAGTGGCCTGGGACTAGCGACGGAGACCCAGTACTTC
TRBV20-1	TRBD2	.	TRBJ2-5	CSAGLAGEETQYF	TGCAGTGCCGGTCTAGCGGGGGAAGAGACCCAGTACTTC
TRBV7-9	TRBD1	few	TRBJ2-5	CASSRPPTGGETQYF	TGTGCCAGCAGCCGACCCCCGACAGGGGGGGAGACCCAGTACTTC
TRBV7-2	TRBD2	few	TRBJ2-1	CASSRGLALLNEQFF	TGTGCCAGCAGCAGGGGACTAGCCCTCTTAAATGAGCAGTTCTTC
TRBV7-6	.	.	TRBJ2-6	CASSLTQSSGANVLTF	TGTGCCAGCAGCCTAACTCAAAGTTCTGGGGCCAACGTCCTGACTTTC
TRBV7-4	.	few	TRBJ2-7	CASSPADSYEQYF	TGTGCCAGCAGCCCAGCTGACTCCTACGAGCAGTACTTC
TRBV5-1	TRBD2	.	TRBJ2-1	CASSTGLADNEQFF	TGCGCCAGCAGCACTGGACTAGCGGACAATGAGCAGTTCTTC
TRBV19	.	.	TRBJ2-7	CASSPPGGLGGNYEQYF	TGTGCCAGTAGTCCCCCAGGGGGGCTAGGAGGAAACTACGAGCAGTACTTC
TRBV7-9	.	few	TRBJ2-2	CASSQPRDKANTGELFF	TGTGCCAGCAGCCAACCCCGGGACAAAGCGAACACCGGGGAGCTGTTTTTT
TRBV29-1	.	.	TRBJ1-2	CSVDNSRYTF	TGCAGCGTTGATAACAGTCGCTACACCTTC